The present TCR beta chain was sequenced within a study of CD8+ T cells in alopecia areata. This clone was counted a few times. The antigen is undetermined. Sequencing relied on a cDNA template that was reverse transcribed from extracted RNA. This table comes from immunoSEQ multiplex PCR, and its TCRdb copy is limited to in-frame clones, with some not included. The sample lists approximately 98,000 clones; approximately 60% were seen once. The CDR3 length is 16 residues. Germline V gene lookup returns CDR1 SGHVS and CDR2 FQNEAQ. V shed 5 bases and J shed 2 bases, with 18 bases lying between them. Study-wide results and limits: Greater clonality was observed in lesional scalp samples, especially alopecia totalis/universalis, versus normal scalp. TCR sharing was clearer in mice than between patients, perhaps partly owing to patient HLA diversity.

Input material: CD8+ T cells sorted from blood. J is TRBJ1-1 and V is TRBV7-8; D is possibly TRBD1 (6 bases). The origin of this receptor is a human donor in good health. This CDR3 reads CASSANPGQINTEAFF. The CDR3 DNA reads as TGTGCCAGCAGCGCTAACCCAGGACAGATTAACACTGAAGCTTTCTTT.